These 12 T cell receptor beta chains came from one sample sequenced in a study of OX40 agonist ivuxolimab in advanced cancers. Produced via immunoSEQ multiplex PCR; TCRdb's table is partial and in-frame only. The sample shows 60,000 to 65,000 clones, around 90% of them seen only once. This specimen consisted of CD4+ or CD8+ T cells sorted from blood, obtained in a trial of the OX40 agonist ivuxolimab. The receptors were sampled from an adult with an advanced solid tumor such as melanoma, head and neck, liver or kidney cancer.

CDR3 region: CASSRQGYEQFF. CDR3 in DNA: TGTGCCAGCAGTCGACAGGGCTATGAGCAGTTCTTC. The J gene is TRBJ2-1, the V gene TRBV6-6; TRBD1 agrees at 7 bases. V was pared by 5 bases and J by 8 bases, with 3 bases of the junction left unmatched. CDR3 length: 12 amino acids. Germline CDR1 MNHNY, CDR2 SVGAGI (reference sequence).

The chain carries TRBV6-5 and TRBJ1-4; 7 nucleotides align to TRBD1. The junction had 8 bases not matched to a gene; V was cut back by 6 bases and J by 7 bases. CDR1 is MNHEY, CDR2 SVGAGI, per germline. CDR3 length: 14 amino acids. The CDR3 coding sequence is TGTGCCAGCAGCACAGGGGCTGGCGGTGAAAAACTGTTTTTT. This codes for CASSTGAGGEKLFF.

This clone showed up just a few times. The V call is TRBV7-2, the J call TRBJ2-7; 12 nucleotides agree with TRBD1. Germline CDR1 reads SGHTA; CDR2 reads FQGNSA. The CDR3 extends over 14 amino acids. V was pared by 5 bases and J by 6 bases, with 5 bases of the junction left unmatched. The CDR3 DNA reads as TGTGCCAGCAGCCCCGGGACAGGGGGCGTCGAGCAGTACTTC. As protein: CASSPGTGGVEQYF.

The chain employs TRBV29-1 and TRBJ1-1; the D is unclear. Trimming removed 4 bases at V and 3 bases at J, with 12 bases between. Germline assignment: CDR1 SQVTM and CDR2 ANQGSEA. The CDR3 has 13 amino acids. Here the CDR3 DNA reads TGCAGCGTTGTTTGGACTGGGGACACTGAAGCTTTCTTT. Residues: CSVVWTGDTEAFF.

This sequence joins TRBV4-3 and TRBJ1-2; TRBD1 might be the D (6 bases). Germline CDR1 is LGHNA and CDR2 is YSLEER. Deletions cut 4 bases from V and 4 bases from J, with 10 bases between. The CDR3 spans 13 residues. This chain's CDR3 is CASSPTGGYGYTF. The CDR3 nucleotides are TGCGCCAGCAGCCCGACAGGAGGCTATGGCTACACCTTC.

The chain combines TRBV10-3 with TRBJ1-1, with 9 bases matching TRBD1. The CDR3 is 15 amino acids. Trimming removed 10 bases from V and 3 bases from J; junction bases left unmatched: 12. Per the germline V gene, CDR1 is ENHRY and CDR2 is SYGVKD. The CDR3 is CATGTGRSGDTEAFF. CDR3 nucleotide sequence: TGTGCCACCGGGACAGGGAGGTCGGGGGACACTGAAGCTTTCTTT.

As to this clone: The identical CDR3 is also encoded by other nucleotide sequences in the sample. This chain's CDR3 is CASSEDRISYEQYF. The CDR3 bases are TGTGCCAGCAGTGAAGACAGGATCTCCTACGAGCAGTACTTC. The V call is TRBV25-1, the J call TRBJ2-7, with TRBD1 as a possible D gene (6 bases). The germline V gene has CDR1 MGHDK and CDR2 SYGVNS. V shed 2 bases and J shed 0 bases, with 8 bases lying between them. This CDR3 is built from 14 residues.

In DNA form, the CDR3 reads TGTGCCAGCATCCTGACTCTTAACTATGGCTACACCTTC. Its translation is CASILTLNYGYTF. The rearrangement uses TRBV5-5 and TRBJ1-2; D gene ambiguous. V lost 6 bases and J lost 1, with 10 bases in between. Per the germline V gene, CDR1 is SGHKS and CDR2 is YYEKEE (reference sequence). The CDR3 length is 13 residues.

This sequence joins TRBV7-2 and TRBJ2-3; D is undetermined. The CDR3 spans 13 residues. CDR1 is SGHTA and CDR2 is FQGNSA in the germline V gene. The ends were cut back, 2 bases at V and 5 bases at J, with 8 bases in the middle. The DNA for the CDR3 is TGTGCCAGCAGCTTATCGGGCAGAGATACGCAGTATTTT. Translated, it gives CASSLSGRDTQYF.

The gene calls are TRBV11-2 and TRBJ1-1, with 8 bases matching TRBD1. Germline V gene lookup returns CDR1 SGHAT and CDR2 FQNNGV. Trimming removed 0 bases from V and 4 bases from J; junction bases left unmatched: 7. This CDR3 has 16 amino acids. CDR3 in DNA: TGTGCCAGCAGCTTAGAGACAGGGGCCTGGGGCACTGAAGCTTTCTTT. It codes for CASSLETGAWGTEAFF.

This sequence joins TRBV25-1 and TRBJ2-5; D perhaps matches TRBD2 (5 bases). V was trimmed by 6 bases and J by 1 base, leaving 18 bases between them. CDR1 and CDR2 (germline): MGHDK, SYGVNS. The CDR3 has 16 amino acids. Written as DNA, the CDR3 is TGTGCCAGCAGCGCCCGGGAAACCACTGGCCAAGAGACCCAGTACTTC. It codes for CASSARETTGQETQYF.

The V and J genes are TRBV5-1 and TRBJ2-6, with D unclear. Germline V gene data show CDR1 as SGHRS and CDR2 as YFSETQ. With 0 bases removed from V and 3 bases from J, the gap between germline ends came to 4 bases. This CDR3 is 14 amino acids long. The CDR3 loop reads CASSLAGGANVLTF. In DNA form, the CDR3 reads TGCGCCAGCAGCTTGGCGGGTGGGGCCAACGTCCTGACTTTC.